This entry lists 18 T cell receptor beta chains sequenced from one sample in a study of T cells after somatic rescue of genetic block. Method: immunoSEQ multiplex PCR; TCRdb's copy keeps in-frame clones and lacks some. The repertoire holds 80,000 to 90,000 clones, 70% to 90% seen once, with 1.5% to 2% in the top ten. The specimen sequenced was peripheral blood mononuclear cells (PBMCs). The receptors were gathered from a woman between 18 and 30 years old.

CDR3 DNA: TGCGCCAGCAGCCTAGTCGGTCCTGACAATGAGCAGTTCTTC. It translates to CASSLVGPDNEQFF. The V and J genes are TRBV4-1 and TRBJ2-1; the D is unclear. The germline V and J ends were trimmed by 4 bases and 5 bases, with 12 bases remaining between them. The CDR3 is 14 amino acids. Germline V gene data show CDR1 as MGHRA and CDR2 as YSYEKL.

In its sample, this clone is medium-sized (0.01 to 0.1%). The chain carries TRBV6-1 and TRBJ2-7, with 10 bases matching TRBD2. The ends lost 4 bases at V and 3 bases at J; junction bases unmatched: 6. The germline gives CDR1 MNHNS, CDR2 SASEGT. The CDR3 totals 15 residues. The CDR3 DNA reads TGTGCCAGCAGTGTATCTAGCGGGAGTAGCTACGAGCAGTACTTC. This gives the protein CASSVSSGSSYEQYF.

This chain joins TRBV27 and TRBJ1-6, with D uncertain. V shed 4 bases and J shed 12 bases, with 19 bases lying between them. CDR3 length equals 15 residues. CDR1 and CDR2 (germline): MNHEY, SMNVEV (reference sequence). The CDR3 region has the DNA TGTGCCAGCAGTTGGAGGTTGGCAGGCAATGAACCCCTCCACTTT. Translating it yields CASSWRLAGNEPLHF.

This clone was counted only a few times. The chain is built from TRBV19 and TRBJ2-1, with D tentatively TRBD2 (5 bases). Per germline, CDR1 LNHDA and CDR2 SQIVND (reference sequence). CDR3 length: 17 residues. The ends were cut back, 3 bases at V and 7 bases at J, with 22 bases in the middle. The CDR3: CASSIRPLASPSNEQFF. As DNA, the CDR3 is TGTGCCAGTAGTATCCGGCCATTAGCGAGTCCGAGTAATGAGCAGTTCTTC.

A few counts support this clone. V gene TRBV7-9 combines with J gene TRBJ1-3; a possible D gene is TRBD1 (5 bases). Germline V CDR1 and CDR2: SEHNR, FQNEAQ (reference sequence). The CDR3 has 17 amino acids. The germline V and J ends were trimmed by 1 base and 4 bases, with 17 bases remaining between them. In DNA, the CDR3 is TGTGCCAGCAGCTTAGGTCCCGTCAGGGCAGGAGGAAACACCATATATTTT. This encodes CASSLGPVRAGGNTIYF. Based on the CDR3 plus reference TRBV7-9 and TRBJ1-3, the full variable domain is DTGVSQNPRHKITKRGQNVTFRCDPISEHNRLYWYRQTLGQGPEFLTYFQNEAQLEKSRLLSDRFSAERPKGSFSTLEIQRTEQGDSAMYLCASSLGPVRAGGNTIYFGEGSWLTVV.

The table lists this clone with a few counts. J is TRBJ2-1 and V is TRBV2; D remains ambiguous. Looked up from germline, CDR1 is SNHLY and CDR2 is FYNNEI. Trimming took 4 bases from V and 2 from J, leaving 15 bases between them. The CDR3 runs 16 residues. CDR3 nucleotide sequence: TGTGCCAGCAGTGGGTACTTGGGTAGTGCCTACAATGAGCAGTTCTTC. Residues: CASSGYLGSAYNEQFF.

The V and J genes are TRBV4-2 and TRBJ1-3; 9 bases map to TRBD1. This CDR3 spans 18 amino acids. Germline-derived CDR1 and CDR2 are LGHNA and YNFKEQ. The junction had 10 bases not matched to a gene; V was cut back by 1 base and J by 3 bases. CDR3 in amino acids: CASSQAGTGLTGGNTIYF. The DNA for the CDR3 is TGTGCCAGCAGCCAAGCCGGGACAGGGCTTACGGGTGGAAACACCATATATTTT.

The V call is TRBV6-4, the J call TRBJ1-2; D not resolved. Between the trimmed V and J ends, which lost 1 base and 8 bases, there was a span of 8 bases. This CDR3 spans 12 amino acids. Germline V gives CDR1 MRHNA, CDR2 SNTAGT. The DNA for the CDR3 is TGTGCCAGCAGTGACTTATCTGGGGGCTACACCTTC. Translation gives CASSDLSGGYTF.

The chain employs TRBV6-5 and TRBJ2-7; D might be TRBD2 (5 bases). The CDR3 is 13 residues long. Germline CDR1 MNHEY, CDR2 SVGAGI. V was trimmed by 7 bases and J by 1 base, leaving 11 bases between them. The CDR3 loop is CASMGSASYEQYF. As DNA, the CDR3 is TGTGCCAGCATGGGTAGCGCGTCCTACGAGCAGTACTTC.

The chain carries TRBV6-1 and TRBJ2-7, with 8 nucleotides matching TRBD1. Germline V gene sequence: CDR1 MNHNS, CDR2 SASEGT. The junction had 11 bases not matched to a gene; V was cut back by 7 bases and J by 6 bases. The CDR3 runs 14 residues. The CDR3 reads CASTQGASSGEQYF. The CDR3 bases are TGTGCCAGCACCCAGGGGGCTAGTAGCGGCGAGCAGTACTTC.

This chain uses TRBV7-2 with TRBJ2-3; 13 nucleotides agree with TRBD2. The trim removed 5 bases at V and 1 base at J, leaving 9 bases unmatched. Per the germline V gene, CDR1 is SGHTA and CDR2 is FQGNSA. The CDR3 has 18 amino acids. In DNA form, the CDR3 reads TGTGCCAGCAGCCAACGGACTAGCGGGAGTTGGGGCACAGATACGCAGTATTTT. Its protein is CASSQRTSGSWGTDTQYF.

Details on this clone: Other DNA sequences of this sample code for an identical CDR3. The V and J genes are TRBV30 and TRBJ1-3; D is unclear. V was shortened by 3 bases and J by 0 bases, with 12 bases between the two germline ends. The germline CDR1 and CDR2 sequences are GTSNPN and SVGIG (reference sequence). The CDR3 sequence is 15 residues long. The CDR3 DNA follows: TGTGCCTGGAGCCGGGCGGGGAGCTCTGGAAACACCATATATTTT. It translates to CAWSRAGSSGNTIYF.

The genes are TRBV27 and TRBJ1-2, with 10 bases fitting TRBD1. The CDR3 runs to 16 residues. Germline V lookup: CDR1 MNHEY, CDR2 SMNVEV (reference sequence). After removal of 4 bases from V and 1 base from J, the junction contained 6 bases not matched to a gene. DNA of the CDR3: TGTGCCAGCAGTTCGCGCGGGACAGGGGTTAACTATGGCTACACCTTC. This gives the protein CASSSRGTGVNYGYTF.

This rearrangement joins TRBV6-5 to TRBJ1-2, with a tentative D call TRBD1 (6 bases). In germline, CDR1 is MNHEY, CDR2 SVGAGI. V was cut by 2 bases and J by 2 bases, with 15 bases left in between. The CDR3 is 16 amino acids. The CDR3 is CASSYATGLLNYGYTF. In DNA, the CDR3 is TGTGCCAGCAGTTACGCGACAGGCCTACTGAACTATGGCTACACCTTC.

About this clone: No DNA is shown, since the ends of the CDR3 on it are uncertain; the CDR3 is the one TCRdb lists. The V and J genes are TRBV27 and TRBJ2-7; the table's D gene call, TRBD1, was not cross checked with the DNA. Germline V gene sequence: CDR1 MNHEY, CDR2 SMNVEV (reference sequence). 16 amino acids form the CDR3, both terminal residues included. CDR3: CASSFGAGTGQYEQYF.

The gene calls are TRBV5-6 and TRBJ2-7; tentative D call: TRBD1 (5 bases). V shed 0 bases and J shed 0 bases, with 10 bases lying between them. The CDR3 has 15 amino acids. CDR1 is SGHDT, CDR2 YYEEEE, per germline. The CDR3 loop is CASSLEQGTSYEQYF. In nucleotides, the CDR3 is TGTGCCAGCAGCTTGGAGCAGGGCACCTCCTACGAGCAGTACTTC.

The rearrangement joins TRBV10-3 to TRBJ1-2; possibly TRBD1 for D (5 bases). This CDR3 is built from 13 residues. V lost 4 bases and J lost 2, with 8 bases in between. Germline assignment: CDR1 ENHRY and CDR2 SYGVKD. The CDR3 sequence is CAISGDGNYGYTF. The CDR3 nucleotides read TGTGCCATCAGTGGGGACGGAAACTATGGCTACACCTTC.

The J gene is TRBJ1-2, the V gene TRBV6-5; TRBD1 matches 9 bases. CDR1 MNHEY and CDR2 SVGAGI come from the germline V gene. This CDR3 spans 14 amino acids. Germline trimming cut 5 bases from V and 8 bases from J; bases unmatched to any gene: 9. CDR3 DNA sequence: TGTGCCAGCAGTAGGGACAGGGCCTCCGAGGGCTACACCTTC. The encoded protein is CASSRDRASEGYTF.